The 2 T cell receptor beta chains listed next were all sequenced from one sample in a study of cytomegalovirus exposure and HLA in healthy donors. Vbeta (60) and Jbeta (13) primers were used in the PCR. Sequenced by immunoSEQ multiplex PCR; TCRdb stores in-frame clones only, minus some. The profile shows approximately 220,000 clones, about 79% of them singletons. Material: PBMCs. These receptors were taken from a male donor in good health and CMV-seronegative.

Comments on this clone: The sample contains more than one DNA sequence encoding this CDR3. The gene calls are TRBV7-9 and TRBJ2-7; TRBD1 aligns across 11 bases. CDR1 SEHNR and CDR2 FQNEAQ come from the germline V gene (reference sequence). With V trimmed by 6 bases and J by 0 bases, 7 bases remained unmatched. CDR3 size: 16 residues. The DNA for the CDR3 is TGTGCCAGCAGTGAGGGACAGGGGGACCTCTCCTACGAGCAGTACTTC. This sequence encodes CASSEGQGDLSYEQYF. The whole variable domain, remainder taken from reference TRBV7-9 and TRBJ2-7, is DTGVSQNPRHKITKRGQNVTFRCDPISEHNRLYWYRQTLGQGPEFLTYFQNEAQLEKSRLLSDRFSAERPKGSFSTLEIQRTEQGDSAMYLCASSEGQGDLSYEQYFGPGTRLTVT.

In DNA, the CDR3 is TGTGCCAGCAGCCCTCTTCCTCGGGACACCTCCTACAATGAGCAGTTCTTC. Protein product: CASSPLPRDTSYNEQFF. The V call is TRBV7-9, the J call TRBJ2-1; TRBD1 might be the D (6 bases). Germline CDR1 is SEHNR and CDR2 is FQNEAQ (reference sequence). This CDR3 spans 17 amino acids. V was clipped by 5 bases and J by 0 bases, with 17 bases between them.